This entry concerns a single TCR beta chain. Its target is unknown. The junction departs from the called germline gene at one end, perhaps through a read error. The sample comes from a study of cytotoxic CD8 clonotypes in ibrutinib-treated CLL. Broader study findings: Clonality increased at ibrutinib response and stayed stable in sustained remission. At progression, however, it fell back toward baseline.

Germline CDR1 and CDR2: SGDLS and YYNGEE. The CDR3 totals 12 residues. Data came from immunoSEQ multiplex PCR; TCRdb stores just in-frame clones and leaves some out. The table includes about 130,000 clones, approximately 83% detected once. Approximately 2 micrograms of genomic DNA (from cryopreserved PBMCs) were used for TCR beta libraries. Sequenced here: PBMCs, sampled after 24 months of ibrutinib treatment. This chain joins TRBV9 and TRBJ1-2, with D unresolved. This sequence was found in a human donor with chronic lymphocytic leukemia. The DNA of the CDR3 is TGTGCCAGCAGCTCCCGCGTTGATCCGGCGAATTTC. The encoded protein is CASSSRVDPANF.